This record looks at one TCR beta chain sequence and its context. Its target is not known. In the PCR, 60 Vbeta and 13 Jbeta primers were used. Clones were sequenced by immunoSEQ multiplex PCR, and TCRdb holds only the in-frame ones, with some missing. The data show 130,000 or so clones, roughly 84% seen once. As for the donors, each was a healthy bone marrow donor. This record belongs to a study of cytomegalovirus exposure and HLA in healthy donors. The wider study: Roughly 180 million T cells yielded 90 million to 130 million unique TCR beta sequences in earlier analysis.

Study results and limitations: The authors enumerated over 150 TCR beta chains as linked to cytomegalovirus. HLA alleles showed associations with about 17,000 TCR beta sequences in a later analysis, at a 0.05 false discovery rate.

V shed 6 bases, J shed 10 bases, and the junction held 8 bases outside the gene matches. The germline V gene encodes CDR1 SNHLY and CDR2 FYNNEI. This CDR3 spans 14 amino acids. This sequence joins TRBV2 and TRBJ1-6; 8 nucleotides agree with TRBD1. Sequenced material: PBMCs. This receptor was taken from a woman younger than 35 in good health and CMV-seropositive. CDR3 DNA sequence: TGTGCCAGCAGGAGGACAGGGATAGGGTCACCCCTCCACTTT. Its translation: CASRRTGIGSPLHF.